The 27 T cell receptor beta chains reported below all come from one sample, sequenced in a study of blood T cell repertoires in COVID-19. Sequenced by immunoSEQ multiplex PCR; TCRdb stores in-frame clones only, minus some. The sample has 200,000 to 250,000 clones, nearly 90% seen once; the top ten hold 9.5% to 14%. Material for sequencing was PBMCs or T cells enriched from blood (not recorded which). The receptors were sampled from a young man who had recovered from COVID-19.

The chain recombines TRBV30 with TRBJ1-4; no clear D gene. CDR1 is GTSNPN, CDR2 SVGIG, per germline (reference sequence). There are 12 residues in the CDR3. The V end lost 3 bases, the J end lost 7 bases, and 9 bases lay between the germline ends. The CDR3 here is CAWRGEGEKLFF. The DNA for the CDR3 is TGTGCCTGGAGGGGAGAGGGTGAAAAACTGTTTTTT. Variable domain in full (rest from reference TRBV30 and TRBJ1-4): SQTIHQWPATLVQPVGSPLSLECTVEGTSNPNLYWYRQAAGRGLQLLFYSVGIGQISSEVPQNLSASRPQDRQFILSSKKLLLSDSGFYLCAWRGEGEKLFFGSGTQLSVL.

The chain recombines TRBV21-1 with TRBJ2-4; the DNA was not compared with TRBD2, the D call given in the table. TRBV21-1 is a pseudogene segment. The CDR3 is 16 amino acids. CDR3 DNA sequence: TGTGCCAGCAGCTCCCGGGATCCCGCTACAGAAAACATTCAGTACTTC. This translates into CASSSRDPATENIQYF.

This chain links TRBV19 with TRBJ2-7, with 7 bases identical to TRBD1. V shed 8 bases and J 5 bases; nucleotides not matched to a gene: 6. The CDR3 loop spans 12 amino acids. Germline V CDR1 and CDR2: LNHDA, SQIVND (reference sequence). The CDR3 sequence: CASGDRVHEQYF. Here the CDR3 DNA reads TGTGCCAGTGGAGACAGGGTCCACGAGCAGTACTTC.

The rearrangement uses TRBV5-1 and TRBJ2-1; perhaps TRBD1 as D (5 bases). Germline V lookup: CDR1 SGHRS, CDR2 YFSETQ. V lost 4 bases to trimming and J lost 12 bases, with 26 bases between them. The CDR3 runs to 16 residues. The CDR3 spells CASSLFSGNANSRQFF. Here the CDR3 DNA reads TGCGCCAGCAGCCTATTTTCAGGGAACGCGAACTCACGGCAGTTCTTC.

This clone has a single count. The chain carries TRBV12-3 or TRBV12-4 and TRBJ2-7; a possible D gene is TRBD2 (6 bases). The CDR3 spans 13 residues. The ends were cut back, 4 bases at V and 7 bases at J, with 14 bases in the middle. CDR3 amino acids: CASSYLTEGEQYF. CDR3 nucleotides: TGTGCCAGCAGTTACCTCACGGAGGGGGAGCAGTACTTC.

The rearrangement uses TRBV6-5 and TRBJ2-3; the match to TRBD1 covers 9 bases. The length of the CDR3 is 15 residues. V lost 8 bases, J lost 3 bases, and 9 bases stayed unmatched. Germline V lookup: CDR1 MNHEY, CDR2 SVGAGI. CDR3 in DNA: TGTGCCAGCGCACTACAGGGGGCGTTAACAGATACGCAGTATTTT. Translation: CASALQGALTDTQYF.

CDR3 amino acids: CASSSIAGGHSYEQYF. CDR3 DNA: TGTGCCAGCAGCTCCATAGCGGGGGGCCACTCCTACGAGCAGTACTTC. The rearrangement joins TRBV7-2 to TRBJ2-7, with 10 bases identical to TRBD2. This CDR3 spans 16 amino acids. Per the germline V gene, CDR1 is SGHTA and CDR2 is FQGNSA. V shed 4 bases, J shed 0 bases, and the junction held 6 bases outside the gene matches.

The CDR3 bases are TGTGCTAGTGGTTTGGTCCGACAGGATTCACCCCTCCACTTT. This gives the protein CASGLVRQDSPLHF. This sequence joins TRBV12-5 and TRBJ1-6; D may be TRBD1 (6 bases). The germline gives CDR1 LGHNT, CDR2 FRNRAP. The CDR3 spans 14 residues. Trimming removed 0 bases from V and 8 bases from J, with 8 bases in between.

The CDR3 DNA reads TGTGCCAGCAGCTTAAACGGGGGGAAGGGAGATGGCTACACCTTC. Protein: CASSLNGGKGDGYTF. The chain has TRBV7-3 and TRBJ1-2; D may be TRBD1 (5 bases). V lost 1 base and J 6 bases, leaving 15 bases between the germline ends. Germline CDR1 reads SGHTA; CDR2 reads FQGTGA. The CDR3 is made up of 15 amino acids.

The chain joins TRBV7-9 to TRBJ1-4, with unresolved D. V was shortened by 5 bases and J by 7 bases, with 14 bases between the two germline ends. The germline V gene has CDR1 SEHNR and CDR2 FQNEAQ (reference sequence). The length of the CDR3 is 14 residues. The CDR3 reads CASSPGFVGEKLFF. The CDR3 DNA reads TGTGCCAGCAGCCCAGGCTTCGTGGGTGAAAAACTGTTTTTT.

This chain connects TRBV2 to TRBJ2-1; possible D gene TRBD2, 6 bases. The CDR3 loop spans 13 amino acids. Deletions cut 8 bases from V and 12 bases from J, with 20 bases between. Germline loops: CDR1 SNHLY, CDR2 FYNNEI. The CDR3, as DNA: TGTGCCAGCGAACTAGCCCCAGTTGGGGGGCAGTTCTTC. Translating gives CASELAPVGGQFF.

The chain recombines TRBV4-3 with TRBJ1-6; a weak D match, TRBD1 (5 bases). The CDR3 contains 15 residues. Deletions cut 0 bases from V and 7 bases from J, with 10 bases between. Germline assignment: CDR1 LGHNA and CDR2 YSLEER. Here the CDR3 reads CASSQEGGLNSPLHF. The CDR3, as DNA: TGCGCCAGCAGCCAAGAGGGGGGTCTAAATTCACCCCTCCACTTT.

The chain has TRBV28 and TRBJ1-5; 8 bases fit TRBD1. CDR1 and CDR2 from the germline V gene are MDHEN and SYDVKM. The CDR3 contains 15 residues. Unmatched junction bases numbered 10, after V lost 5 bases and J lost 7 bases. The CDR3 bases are TGTGCCAGCAGTCCAACTACAGGGACAGGACAGCCCCAGCATTTT. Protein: CASSPTTGTGQPQHF.

CDR3 DNA sequence: TGTGCCAGTATTTCTCGACACACTAGCACAGATACGCAGTATTTT. Protein sequence: CASISRHTSTDTQYF. The rearrangement uses TRBV19 and TRBJ2-3; no clear D gene. V was cut by 7 bases and J by 0 bases, with 14 bases left in between. CDR1 is LNHDA and CDR2 is SQIVND in the germline V gene (reference sequence). This CDR3 contains 15 residues. The full variable domain, rest sourced from reference TRBV19 and TRBJ2-3, is DGGITQSPKYLFRKEGQNVTLSCEQNLNHDAMYWYRQDPGQGLRLIYYSQIVNDFQKGDIAEGYSVSREKKESFPLTVTSAQKNPTAFYLCASISRHTSTDTQYFGPGTRLTVL.

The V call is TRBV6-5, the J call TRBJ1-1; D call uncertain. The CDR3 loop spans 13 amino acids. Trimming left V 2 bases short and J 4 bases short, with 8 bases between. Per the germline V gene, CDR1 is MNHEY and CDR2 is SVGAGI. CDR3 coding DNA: TGTGCCAGCAGTTACCCCGAGTCCACTGAAGCTTTCTTT. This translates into CASSYPESTEAFF.

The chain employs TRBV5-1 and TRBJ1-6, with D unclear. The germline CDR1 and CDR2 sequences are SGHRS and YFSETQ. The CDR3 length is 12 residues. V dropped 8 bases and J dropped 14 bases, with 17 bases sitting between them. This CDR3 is CASSTDAGSLHF. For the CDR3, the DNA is TGCGCCAGTTCTACCGATGCAGGTTCCCTCCACTTT.

In nucleotides, the CDR3 is TGTGCCTGGAGTGTCCAGGGGACCATCAATCAGCCCCAGCATTTT. Translation: CAWSVQGTINQPQHF. The chain recombines TRBV30 with TRBJ1-5; possibly TRBD1 for D (6 bases). Germline CDR1 is GTSNPN and CDR2 is SVGIG (reference sequence). This CDR3 spans 15 amino acids. Deletions cut 0 bases from V and 3 bases from J, with 12 bases between.

CDR3 loop: CASSVGSGRSETQYF. The CDR3 bases are TGTGCCAGCAGCGTAGGTAGCGGGAGGAGTGAGACCCAGTACTTC. The chain joins TRBV9 to TRBJ2-5; 10 nucleotides match TRBD2. Germline trimming cut 0 bases from V and 5 bases from J; bases unmatched to any gene: 4. CDR1 and CDR2 (germline): SGDLS, YYNGEE. There are 15 residues in the CDR3.

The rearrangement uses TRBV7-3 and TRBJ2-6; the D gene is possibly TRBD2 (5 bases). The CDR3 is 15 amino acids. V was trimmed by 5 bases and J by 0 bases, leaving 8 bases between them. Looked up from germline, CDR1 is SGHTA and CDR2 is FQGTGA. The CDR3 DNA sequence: TGTGCCAGCAGCCGAGGGAGCTCTGGGGCCAACGTCCTGACTTTC. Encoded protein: CASSRGSSGANVLTF.

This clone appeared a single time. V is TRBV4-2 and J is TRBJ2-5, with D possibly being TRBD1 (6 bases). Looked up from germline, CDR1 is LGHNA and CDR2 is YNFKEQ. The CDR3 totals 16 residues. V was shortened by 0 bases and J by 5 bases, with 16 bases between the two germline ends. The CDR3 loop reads CASSQDIQGWGETQYF. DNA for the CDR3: TGTGCCAGCAGCCAAGATATTCAGGGGTGGGGGGAGACCCAGTACTTC.

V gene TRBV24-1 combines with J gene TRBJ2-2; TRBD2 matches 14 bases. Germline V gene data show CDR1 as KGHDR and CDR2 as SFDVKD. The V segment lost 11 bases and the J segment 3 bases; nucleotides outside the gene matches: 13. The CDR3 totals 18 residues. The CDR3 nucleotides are TGTGCCATCTACCCGGGACTAGCGGGAGAGGGGGACACCGGGGAGCTGTTTTTT. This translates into CAIYPGLAGEGDTGELFF.

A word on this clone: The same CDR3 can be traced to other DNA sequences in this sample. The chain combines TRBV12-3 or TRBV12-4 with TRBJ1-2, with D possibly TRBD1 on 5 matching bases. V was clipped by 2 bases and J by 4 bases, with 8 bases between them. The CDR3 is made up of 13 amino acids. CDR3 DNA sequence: TGTGCCAGCAGTTTAACCGGGGGCTATGGCTACACCTTC. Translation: CASSLTGGYGYTF.

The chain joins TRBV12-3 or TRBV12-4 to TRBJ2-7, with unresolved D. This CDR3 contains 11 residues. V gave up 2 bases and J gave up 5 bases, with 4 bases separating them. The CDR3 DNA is TGTGCCAGCAGTTTATATGACGAGCAGTACTTC. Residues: CASSLYDEQYF.

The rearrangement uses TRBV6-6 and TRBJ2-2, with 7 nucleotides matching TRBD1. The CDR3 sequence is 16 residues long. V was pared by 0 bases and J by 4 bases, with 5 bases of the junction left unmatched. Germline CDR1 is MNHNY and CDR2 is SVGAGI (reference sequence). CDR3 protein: CASSYSRDSSTGELFF. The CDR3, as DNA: TGTGCCAGCAGTTACTCGAGGGACAGCTCCACCGGGGAGCTGTTTTTT.

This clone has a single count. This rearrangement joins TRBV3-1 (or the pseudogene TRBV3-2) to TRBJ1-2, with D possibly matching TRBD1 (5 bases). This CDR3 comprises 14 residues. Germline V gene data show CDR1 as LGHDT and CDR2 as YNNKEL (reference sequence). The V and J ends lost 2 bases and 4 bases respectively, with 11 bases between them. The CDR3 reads CASSQLYRIYGYTF. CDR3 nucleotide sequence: TGTGCCAGCAGCCAACTCTACAGGATCTATGGCTACACCTTC.

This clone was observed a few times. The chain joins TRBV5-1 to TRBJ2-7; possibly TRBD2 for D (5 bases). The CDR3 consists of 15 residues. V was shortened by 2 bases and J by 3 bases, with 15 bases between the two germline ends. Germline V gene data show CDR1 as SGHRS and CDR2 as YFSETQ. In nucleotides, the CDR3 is TGCGCCAGCAGCTTAGAAAGCGGAACGTACTACGAGCAGTACTTC. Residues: CASSLESGTYYEQYF.

The CDR3 reads CASSIDMAVGNTIYF. The CDR3 region has the DNA TGTGCCAGTAGTATAGATATGGCTGTTGGAAACACCATATATTTT. The chain has TRBV19 and TRBJ1-3; the D is unclear. CDR3 size: 15 residues. V lost 0 bases and J lost 3, with 9 bases in between. Germline assignment: CDR1 LNHDA and CDR2 SQIVND (reference sequence).